This T cell receptor (beta chain) was recovered during a study of blood T cell repertoires in COVID-19 (dated by TCRdb to between 2020 and 2021). A note on the overall study: Samples from collaborators originated in the United States, Italy and Spain and spanned both the acute and convalescent phases of COVID-19. A de-identified subject ID, COVID-19 status, age in years and sex were almost always included in the sample metadata. The prospective study material was composed of cDNA or gDNA derived from T cells, B-cell-depleted T cells, or PBMCs. Subjects who had been exposed to COVID-19, were actively infected with it, or had recovered from it provided the deeply sampled blood TCRbeta repertoires that made up the dataset. A freely available public database, intended as a resource for researchers studying the immune response to SARS-CoV-2, is where the repertoires were released. Where available, HLA class I and class II types were taken from metadata supplied by the sample provider and were not determined by assay-based typing. The samples were drawn from two sources: the first 160 participants of the ongoing ImmuneRACE study, and 950 to 1,500 subjects contributed by 6 global collaborators. The investigation overall reported the following: The amount of clinical and demographic metadata varied by source and participant and was provided uncurated.

A second Seattle source provided samples from volunteer blood donors who had recovered from COVID-19. Whole blood was collected in K2EDTA tubes by collaborating institutions according to the institutions' own protocols. For TCRbeta analysis, collaborators shipped samples in one of three forms: frozen whole blood, isolated PBMCs, or DNA extracted from either of those sample types. As concerns this clone: Its antigen is currently not known. There are no base qualities to consult, and no much larger clone falls within one base.

Based on the germline V gene, the CDR1 and CDR2 sequences are ENHRY and SYGVKD. Germline trimming amounts to 5 bases on V and 2 bases on J, with 5 as the count of junction bases outside the gene matches. The CDR3 covers 15 residues, taking in both the cysteine and the phenylalanine. Only CDR3 DNA is held: 45 bases, read in frame from base 1. TCRbeta CDR3 regions were amplified from genomic DNA using the immunoSEQ Assay, a bias-controlled multiplex PCR. On the authors' methods: The number of nucleated cells in each sample was estimated from the amplification of reference gene primers within the assay. To quantify the absolute abundance of each unique TCRbeta CDR3 rearrangement, sequence reads were collapsed and filtered. For each sample, productive Simpson clonality was calculated as the square root of Simpson's diversity index over productive rearrangements. TCRdb carries this immuneACCESS record with in-frame sequences only. Its versions omit some clonotypes, under half of them owing to an unresolved V gene in the studies checked, with the rest unexplained. The V and J calls and clone size were taken over from that table, and D and trimming were inferred from the DNA. For this sample the table gives roughly 180,000 clones, of which 70% to 90% were detected only once. Jointly, the top ten make up less than 9% of the sample.

The clonotype comes from a man between 35 and 55 years old who had recovered from COVID-19. The chain is encoded by TRBV10-3 joined to TRBJ2-7, and 11 junction bases match TRBD2. Sequencing was performed on peripheral blood. The nucleotide sequence reads TGTGCCATCAGTCCTGGACTAGCGGGTACCTACGAGCAGTACTTC. The translation is CAISPGLAGTYEQYF.